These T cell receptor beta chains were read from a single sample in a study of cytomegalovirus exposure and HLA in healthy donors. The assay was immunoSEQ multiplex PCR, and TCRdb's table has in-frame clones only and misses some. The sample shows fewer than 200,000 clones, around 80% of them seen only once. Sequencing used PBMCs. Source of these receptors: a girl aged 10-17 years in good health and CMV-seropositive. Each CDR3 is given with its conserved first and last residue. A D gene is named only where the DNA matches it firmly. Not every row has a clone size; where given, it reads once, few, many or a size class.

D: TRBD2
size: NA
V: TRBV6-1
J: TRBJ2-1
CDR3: CASSGTSGSDEQFF
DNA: TGTGCCAGCAGTGGGACTAGCGGGAGTGATGAGCAGTTCTTC

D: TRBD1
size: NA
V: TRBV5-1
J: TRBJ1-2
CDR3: CASSSLPGQGSYGYTF
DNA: TGCGCCAGCAGCTCGCTTCCGGGACAGGGTAGCTATGGCTACACCTTC

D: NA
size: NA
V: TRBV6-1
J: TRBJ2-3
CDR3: CASAVRSPDTQYF
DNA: TGTGCCAGTGCGGTCCGGAGCCCAGATACGCAGTATTTT

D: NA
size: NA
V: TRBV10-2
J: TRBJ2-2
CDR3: CASSESTPGDTGELFF
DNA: TGCGCCAGCAGTGAGTCGACGCCAGGGGACACCGGGGAGCTGTTTTTT

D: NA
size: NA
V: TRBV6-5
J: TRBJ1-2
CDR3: CASRTSGGGYTF
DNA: TGTGCCAGCAGGACCTCGGGGGGGGGCTACACCTTC

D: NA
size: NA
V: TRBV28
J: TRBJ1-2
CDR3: CASSPITSLNRNYGYTF
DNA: TGTGCCAGCAGCCCGATAACTTCTCTAAACCGAAACTATGGCTACACCTTC

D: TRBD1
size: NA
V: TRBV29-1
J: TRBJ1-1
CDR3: CSVEGGQAFEAFF
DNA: TGCAGCGTTGAGGGGGGACAGGCCTTTGAAGCTTTCTTT

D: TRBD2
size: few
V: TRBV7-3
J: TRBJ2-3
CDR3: CASSPRTSGPTDTQYF
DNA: TGTGCCAGCAGCCCACGGACTAGCGGTCCCACAGATACGCAGTATTTT

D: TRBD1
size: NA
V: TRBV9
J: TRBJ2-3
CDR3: CASSTRDRSTDTQYF
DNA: TGTGCCAGCAGCACACGGGACAGGAGCACAGATACGCAGTATTTT

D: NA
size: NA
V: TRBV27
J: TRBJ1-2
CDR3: CASSLHTPRQYGYGYTF
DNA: TGTGCCAGCAGTTTACACACCCCCCGACAGTACGGCTATGGCTACACCTTC

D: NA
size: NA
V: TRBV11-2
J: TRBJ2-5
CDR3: CASSPRGPESTEETQYF
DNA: TGTGCCAGCAGCCCGAGAGGGCCGGAATCAACGGAGGAGACCCAGTACTTC

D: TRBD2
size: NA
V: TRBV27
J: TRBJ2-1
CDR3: CASSSSLAGTYNEQFF
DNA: TGTGCCAGCAGTTCCAGTCTAGCGGGTACCTACAATGAGCAGTTCTTC

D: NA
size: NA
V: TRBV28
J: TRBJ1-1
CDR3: CASSPGSEREAFF
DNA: TGTGCCAGCAGCCCCGGTTCTGAGAGGGAAGCTTTCTTT